Below are 9 T cell receptor beta chains sequenced from a single sample in a study of beta chain features in type 1 diabetes. Expressed TCRB transcripts were sequenced because the entire RNA isolate underwent reverse transcription. This table comes from immunoSEQ multiplex PCR, and its TCRdb copy is limited to in-frame clones, with some not included. The table shows about 350,000 clones, with around 19% occurring only once. Sequenced sample: naive CD4+ T cells from blood. The source of these receptors is a woman younger than 30 in good health.

This clone was detected only a few times. The chain links TRBV9 to TRBJ2-2, with TRBD2 matching over 7 bases. Germline V gives CDR1 SGDLS, CDR2 YYNGEE. This CDR3 is built from 16 residues. The V and J ends lost 2 bases and 1 base, in that order; junction bases with no gene match: 5. CDR3 loop: CASSVESGKNTGELFF. CDR3 DNA: TGTGCCAGCAGCGTCGAAAGCGGGAAGAACACCGGGGAGCTGTTTTTT. The whole variable domain, filled in from reference TRBV9 and TRBJ2-2, reads DSGVTQTPKHLITATGQRVTLRCSPRSGDLSVYWYQQSLDQGLQFLIQYYNGEERAKGNILERFSAQQFPDLHSELNLSSLELGDSALYFCASSVESGKNTGELFFGEGSRLTVL.

The chain combines TRBV15 with TRBJ2-7; perhaps TRBD2 as D (6 bases). Trimming pared 5 bases from V and 6 bases from J, leaving 17 bases between. The CDR3 extends over 14 amino acids. Per germline, CDR1 LNHNV and CDR2 YYDKDF (reference sequence). The CDR3 sequence: CATSSRTGDLEQYF. CDR3 DNA sequence: TGTGCCACCAGCTCAAGGACGGGAGATCTCGAGCAGTACTTC.

The J gene is TRBJ2-3, the V gene TRBV6-5, with D maybe TRBD1 (6 bases). This CDR3 has 13 amino acids. The V and J ends lost 6 bases and 1 base respectively, with 8 bases between them. Germline assignment: CDR1 MNHEY and CDR2 SVGAGI. In DNA, the CDR3 is TGTGCCAGCAGCCCAGGGGGCACAGATACGCAGTATTTT. It encodes CASSPGGTDTQYF.

This chain joins TRBV29-1 and TRBJ1-1; 7 nucleotides align to TRBD1. Per germline, CDR1 SQVTM and CDR2 ANQGSEA. This CDR3 is built from 13 residues. V was clipped by 5 bases and J by 5 bases; unmatched bases: 8. For the CDR3, the DNA is TGCAGCGTTTTCCAGGGGGTAGGAACTGAAGCTTTCTTT. This encodes CSVFQGVGTEAFF.

J is TRBJ2-7 and V is TRBV6-5, with a possible D match to TRBD1 (5 bases). The CDR3 is made up of 12 amino acids. V lost 5 bases to trimming and J lost 3 bases, with 8 bases between them. Germline V gene lookup returns CDR1 MNHEY and CDR2 SVGAGI. The CDR3 DNA is TGTGCCAGCAGTAAAGACAGCTACGAGCAGTACTTC. The encoded protein is CASSKDSYEQYF.

This clone was counted between two and nine times. The chain couples TRBV7-9 to TRBJ1-6; perhaps TRBD1 as D (6 bases). V lost 4 bases to trimming and J lost 8 bases, with 12 bases between them. The CDR3 length is 14 residues. The germline V gene has CDR1 SEHNR and CDR2 FQNEAQ (reference sequence). The CDR3 sequence is CASSSDRWYSPLHF. CDR3 coding DNA: TGTGCCAGCAGCTCTGACAGGTGGTATTCACCCCTCCACTTT.

This chain connects TRBV5-6 to TRBJ2-7; D remains ambiguous. CDR3 length: 15 residues. V was clipped by 5 bases and J by 2 bases, with 17 bases between them. Germline CDR1 and CDR2: SGHDT and YYEEEE. Here the CDR3 DNA reads TGTGCCAGCAGTCGTTTACAGCTGAGTACCTACGAGCAGTACTTC. Its protein product is CASSRLQLSTYEQYF.

This clone was counted a few times. In the same sample, other DNA sequences code for this CDR3. The chain carries TRBV5-1 and TRBJ1-2; maybe TRBD1 (6 bases). Trimming stripped 4 bases from V and 2 bases from J, with 9 bases between. The CDR3 runs to 13 residues. CDR1 is SGHRS and CDR2 is YFSETQ in the germline V gene. As DNA, the CDR3 is TGCGCCAGCAGCCTAGGACAGAACTATGGCTACACCTTC. It codes for CASSLGQNYGYTF. Drawing the rest from reference TRBV5-1 and TRBJ1-2, the complete variable domain is KAGVTQTPRYLIKTRGQQVTLSCSPISGHRSVSWYQQTPGQGLQFLFEYFSETQRNKGNFPGRFSGRQFSNSRSEMNVSTLELGDSALYLCASSLGQNYGYTFGSGTRLTVV.

The rearrangement joins TRBV29-1 to TRBJ1-1, with D tentatively TRBD1 (6 bases). Trimming left V 5 bases short and J 8 bases short, with 12 bases between. Per germline, CDR1 SQVTM and CDR2 ANQGSEA. This CDR3 spans 11 amino acids. CDR3 in amino acids: CSVTRQAEAFF. The CDR3 bases are TGCAGCGTTACTAGACAGGCGGAAGCTTTCTTT.